These T cell receptor beta chains were read from a single sample in a study of cytomegalovirus exposure and HLA in healthy donors. Libraries were prepared by immunoSEQ multiplex PCR; TCRdb keeps only in-frame clonotypes and omits some of them. The profile shows roughly 240,000 clones, more than 75% of them singletons. Material for sequencing was PBMCs. Source of these receptors: a woman in her forties in good health and CMV-seropositive. The CDR3 runs from the conserved cysteine through the conserved F or W. Each record gives: D gene, J gene, V gene, clone size, CDR3 DNA, CDR3 protein. The D gene is left open where the match is weak. The size entry is marked missing in some rows and otherwise reads once, few, many or a size class.

TRBD1,TRBJ1-5,TRBV30,once,TGTGCCTGGAGGGGGACAGGGGAACAGCCCCAGCATTTT,CAWRGTGEQPQHF
-,TRBJ1-2,TRBV11-2,-,TGTGCCAGCAGCCCTGGAGACAGGAAATCCCGTGGCTACACCTTC,CASSPGDRKSRGYTF
-,TRBJ2-2,TRBV5-1,-,TGCGCCAGCAGCTTGGGGACAGAGATGAACACCGGGGAGCTGTTTTTT,CASSLGTEMNTGELFF
TRBD2,TRBJ2-1,TRBV7-3,-,TGTGCCAGCAGCTTAGCGGGAGCATCCTACAATGAGCAGTTCTTC,CASSLAGASYNEQFF
-,TRBJ1-4,TRBV18,once,TGTGCCAGCTCACCAGAACAGGGAAAGGAAAAACTGTTTTTT,CASSPEQGKEKLFF
-,TRBJ2-3,TRBV6-5,few,TGTGCCAGCCATACCAGGGGGACTAGCACAGATACGCAGTATTTT,CASHTRGTSTDTQYF
TRBD2,TRBJ2-3,TRBV4-3,once,TGCGCCAGCAGCCAAGCGCCGGGACTAGCGGGCCATGTACGGCAGTATTTT,CASSQAPGLAGHVRQYF
-,TRBJ2-2,TRBV30,-,TGTGCCTGGACCCCAATAGCTGACACCGGGGAGCTGTTTTTT,CAWTPIADTGELFF
-,TRBJ2-7,TRBV4-3,once,TGCGCCAGCAGCCAAGGAGTGGCGGCTAGCGTCTACGAGCAGTACTTC,CASSQGVAASVYEQYF
TRBD2,TRBJ2-2,TRBV7-9,-,TGTGCCAGCAGCTTCACGGGGGAGGGCAGCACCGGGGAGCTGTTTTTT,CASSFTGEGSTGELFF
TRBD1,TRBJ2-7,TRBV7-2,-,TGTGCCAGCAGCGCGTCCGGGACAGGCTACCACGAGCAGTACTTC,CASSASGTGYHEQYF
-,TRBJ1-5,TRBV6-5,-,TGTGCCAGCAGTTACATACTCAATCAGCCCCAGCATTTT,CASSYILNQPQHF
TRBD1,TRBJ2-5,TRBV6-5,-,TGTGCCAGCAGTGCCTCGAGGGGGCAGGAGACCCAGTACTTC,CASSASRGQETQYF
TRBD2,TRBJ2-1,TRBV5-8,-,TGTGCCAGCACCCGCGGGACTAGCGGGGGGGCCGGGCATGAGCAGTTCTTC,CASTRGTSGGAGHEQFF
-,TRBJ2-2,TRBV11-2,-,TGTGCCAGCAGCCTGGGACTTAGCAACACCGGGGAGCTGTTTTTT,CASSLGLSNTGELFF
TRBD2,TRBJ2-1,TRBV19,-,TGTGCCAGTAGTATGAGCGGGAGGGCCTACAATGAGCAGTTCTTC,CASSMSGRAYNEQFF
TRBD2,TRBJ2-1,TRBV4-3,-,TGCGCCAGCAGCCAAGAACTAGCGGGCACGGGTAGTCGTGAGCAGTTCTTC,CASSQELAGTGSREQFF
TRBD1,TRBJ2-5,TRBV7-9,-,TGTGCCAGCAGCCGAGGGCAGACAGGGATAGAGACCCAGTACTTC,CASSRGQTGIETQYF
-,TRBJ2-4,TRBV18,-,TGTGCCAGCTCACCACCGGTACTAGATGGCCCAAACATTCAGTACTTC,CASSPPVLDGPNIQYF
TRBD1,TRBJ2-7,TRBV10-1,-,TGCGCCAGCAGTGAGTATCAGGGGGCATCCTACGAGCAGTACTTC,CASSEYQGASYEQYF
TRBD1,TRBJ1-6,TRBV27,-,TGTGCCAGCAGCCCGGGGACAGGGGGCTCGCAACCCCTCCACTTT,CASSPGTGGSQPLHF
TRBD2,TRBJ2-3,TRBV5-1,-,TGCGCCAGCAGCTTGGCGGGGGGAATGGCAGATACGCAGTATTTT,CASSLAGGMADTQYF
TRBD1,TRBJ2-1,TRBV7-2,-,TGTGCCAGCAGCTGGGACAGGTCCCTGGGGAATGAGCAGTTCTTC,CASSWDRSLGNEQFF
TRBD1,TRBJ1-2,TRBV29-1,-,TGCAGCGTTGGGGACAGATTATTCTATGGCTACACCTTC,CSVGDRLFYGYTF
-,TRBJ2-1,TRBV10-1,-,TGCCCTCGGCAGGGCTACAATGAGCAGTTCTTC,CPRQGYNEQFF
-,TRBJ2-3,TRBV11-2,once,TGTGCCAGCAGCTTCTCTAGCGGCACAGATACGCAGTATTTT,CASSFSSGTDTQYF
TRBD2,TRBJ2-2,TRBV7-6,-,TGTGCCAGCAGCTTATCACGGGGGGCGAACACCGGGGAGCTGTTTTTT,CASSLSRGANTGELFF
-,TRBJ1-1,TRBV7-2,-,TGTGCCAGCAGCTTAGAATTGGGGGCTAACACTGAAGCTTTCTTT,CASSLELGANTEAFF
TRBD2,TRBJ2-7,TRBV6-1,-,TGTGCCAGCACCCCGGGACTAGCGGGCCACTACGAGCAGTACTTC,CASTPGLAGHYEQYF
TRBD2,TRBJ2-7,TRBV18,-,TGTGCCAGCTCAACCGGACTAGCGGGGTCCTACGAGCAGTACTTC,CASSTGLAGSYEQYF
-,TRBJ1-2,TRBV6-6,-,TGTGCCAGCAGTACCCTTAGGGAGGCCAACTATGGCTACACCTTC,CASSTLREANYGYTF
-,TRBJ2-1,TRBV5-1,few,TGCGCCAGCAGCTTACGGGACTTTACCTACAATGAGCAGTTCTTC,CASSLRDFTYNEQFF
TRBD1,TRBJ2-5,TRBV5-1,-,TGCGCCAGCAGCCCAACAGGGGGCCAAGAGACCCAGTACTTC,CASSPTGGQETQYF
-,TRBJ2-1,TRBV6-4,-,TGTGCCAGCAGTGACGGACAGTACAATGAGCAGTTCTTC,CASSDGQYNEQFF
-,TRBJ2-5,TRBV7-3,-,TGTGCCAGCAGCCGGAGGCCGGAGATTCAAGAGACCCAGTACTTC,CASSRRPEIQETQYF
TRBD1,TRBJ2-7,TRBV5-1,-,TGCGCCAGCAGCTTGGGGGGACAGGGATACGAGCAGTACTTC,CASSLGGQGYEQYF
-,TRBJ2-2,TRBV5-1,-,TGCGCCAGCAGCCCCGGGACATGGGCGGCCGGGGAGCTGTTTTTT,CASSPGTWAAGELFF
TRBD2,TRBJ2-3,TRBV7-2,-,TGTGCCAGCAGCGTGCAAGCGGGACTAGCGGGGGGGCAGGTAGATACGCAGTATTTT,CASSVQAGLAGGQVDTQYF
-,TRBJ2-5,TRBV5-6,-,TGTGCCAGCAGCTTGGACAGGGTTGAGACCCAGTACTTC,CASSLDRVETQYF
TRBD2,TRBJ2-7,TRBV2,-,TGTGCCAGCATCTCACTAGCGGGAGCGGCCGAGCAGTACTTC,CASISLAGAAEQYF
-,TRBJ2-2,TRBV7-9,-,TGTGCCAGCAGCTTAGCGCGGGGCGGCACCGGGGAGCTGTTTTTT,CASSLARGGTGELFF
TRBD1,TRBJ1-2,TRBV5-1,-,TGCGCCAGCAGCCCGGACAGGGATGGCTACACCTTC,CASSPDRDGYTF
-,TRBJ2-7,TRBV7-9,-,TGTGCCACCGGAGACAGGTCCGCCTACGAGCAGTACTTC,CATGDRSAYEQYF
-,TRBJ2-3,TRBV4-2,-,TGTGCCAGCAGCCAACCCGACAGTACAGATACGCAGTATTTT,CASSQPDSTDTQYF
TRBD1,TRBJ2-7,TRBV30,-,TGTGCCTGGAGGCCGGGCAGGGGGCTCCACGAGCAGTACTTC,CAWRPGRGLHEQYF
TRBD2,TRBJ2-3,TRBV15,few,TGTGCCACCAGCAAAGGACTAGCGGGGGCTTCCCCCTCGATTTATACGCAGTATTTT,CATSKGLAGASPSIYTQYF
TRBD1,TRBJ1-4,TRBV19,-,TGTGCCAGTAGTACGGACAGGGCGAGGTGGGAAAAACTGTTTTTT,CASSTDRARWEKLFF
-,TRBJ1-4,TRBV30,once,TGTGCCTGGAGAGGGAGGGGAAAACTGTTTTTT,CAWRGRGKLFF
TRBD1,TRBJ1-1,TRBV7-6,few,TGTGCCAGCAGCTTAGGGGGGACAGGTACGAACACTGAAGCTTTCTTT,CASSLGGTGTNTEAFF
-,TRBJ2-3,TRBV7-9,-,TGTGCCAGCAGCCCACGAGGTGGCGCGTTGGCAGATACGCAGTATTTT,CASSPRGGALADTQYF
-,TRBJ1-1,TRBV5-1,once,TGCGCCAGCAGCCTGGTCGGGGGAAACACTGAAGCTTTCTTT,CASSLVGGNTEAFF